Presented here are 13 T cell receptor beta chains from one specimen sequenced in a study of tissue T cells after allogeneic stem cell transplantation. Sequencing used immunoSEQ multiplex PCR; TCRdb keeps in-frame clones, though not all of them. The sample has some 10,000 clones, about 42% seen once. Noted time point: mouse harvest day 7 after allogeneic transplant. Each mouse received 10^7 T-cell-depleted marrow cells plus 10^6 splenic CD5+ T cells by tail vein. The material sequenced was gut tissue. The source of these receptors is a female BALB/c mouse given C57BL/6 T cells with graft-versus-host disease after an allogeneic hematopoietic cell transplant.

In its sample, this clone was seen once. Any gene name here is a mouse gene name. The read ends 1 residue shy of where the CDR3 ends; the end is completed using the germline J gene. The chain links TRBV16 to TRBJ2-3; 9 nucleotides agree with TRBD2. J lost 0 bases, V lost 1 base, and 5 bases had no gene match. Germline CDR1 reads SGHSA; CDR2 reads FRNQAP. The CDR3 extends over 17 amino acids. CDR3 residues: CASSLGLGGFSAETLYF. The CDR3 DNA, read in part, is TGTGCAAGCAGCTTAGGGCTGGGGGGGTTTAGTGCAGAAACGCTGTAT.

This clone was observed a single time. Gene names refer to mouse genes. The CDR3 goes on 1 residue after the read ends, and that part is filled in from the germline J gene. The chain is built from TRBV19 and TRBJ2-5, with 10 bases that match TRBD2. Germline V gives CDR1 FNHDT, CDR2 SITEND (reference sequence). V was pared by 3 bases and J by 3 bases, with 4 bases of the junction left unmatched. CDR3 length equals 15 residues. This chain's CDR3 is CASSTGGARQDTQYF. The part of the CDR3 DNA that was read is TGTGCCAGCAGTACTGGGGGGGCGCGACAAGACACCCAGTAC.

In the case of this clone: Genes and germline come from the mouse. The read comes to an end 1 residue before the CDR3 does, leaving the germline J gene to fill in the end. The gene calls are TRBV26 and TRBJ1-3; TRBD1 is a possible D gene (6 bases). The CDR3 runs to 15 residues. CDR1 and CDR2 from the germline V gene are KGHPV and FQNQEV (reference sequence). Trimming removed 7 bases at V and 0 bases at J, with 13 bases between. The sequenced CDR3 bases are TGTGCCAGCACCCTACAGGGATATTCTGGAAATACGCTCTAT. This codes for CASTLQGYSGNTLY. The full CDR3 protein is CASTLQGYSGNTLYF.

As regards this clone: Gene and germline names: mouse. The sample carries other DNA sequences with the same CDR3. CDR3 DNA (partial): TGTGCAAGCAGCTTAACATCTAGTGCAGAAACGCTGTAT. It yields the protein CASSLTSSAETLY. The CDR3 reads in full as CASSLTSSAETLYF. The chain combines TRBV16 with TRBJ2-3; D remains unclear. The read ends 1 residue early relative to the CDR3; the germline J gene fills the gap. Germline CDR1 is SGHSA and CDR2 is FRNQAP. The CDR3 runs to 14 residues. V was shortened by 2 bases and J by 0 bases, with 6 bases between the two germline ends.

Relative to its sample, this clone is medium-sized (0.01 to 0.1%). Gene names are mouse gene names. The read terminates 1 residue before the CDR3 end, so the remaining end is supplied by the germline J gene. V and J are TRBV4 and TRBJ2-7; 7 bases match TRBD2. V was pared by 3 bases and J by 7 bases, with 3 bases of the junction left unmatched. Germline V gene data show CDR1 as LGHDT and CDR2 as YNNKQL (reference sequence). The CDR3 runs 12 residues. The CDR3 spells CASSYWGREQYF. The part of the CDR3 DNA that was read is TGTGCCAGCAGCTACTGGGGGAGGGAACAGTAC.

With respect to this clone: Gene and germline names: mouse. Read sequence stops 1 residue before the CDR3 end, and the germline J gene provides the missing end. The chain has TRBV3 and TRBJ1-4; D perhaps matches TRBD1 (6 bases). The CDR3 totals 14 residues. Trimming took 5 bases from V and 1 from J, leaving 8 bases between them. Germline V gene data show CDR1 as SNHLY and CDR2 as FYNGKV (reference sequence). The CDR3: CASSTQGSNERLFF. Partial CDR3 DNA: TGTGCCAGCAGCACACAGGGTTCCAACGAAAGATTATTT. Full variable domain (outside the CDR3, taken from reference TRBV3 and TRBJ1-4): GPKVLQIPSHQIIDMGQMVTLNCDPVSNHLYFYWYKQILGQQMEFLVNFYNGKVMEKSKLFKDQFSVERPDGSYFTLKIQPTALEDSAVYFCASSTQGSNERLFFGHGTKLSVL.

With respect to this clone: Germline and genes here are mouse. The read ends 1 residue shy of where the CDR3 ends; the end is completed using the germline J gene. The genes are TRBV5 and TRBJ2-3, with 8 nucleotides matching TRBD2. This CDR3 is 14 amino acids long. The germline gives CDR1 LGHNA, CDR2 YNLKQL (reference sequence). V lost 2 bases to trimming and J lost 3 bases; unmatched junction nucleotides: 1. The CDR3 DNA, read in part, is TGTGCCAGCAGCCAAAACTGGGGGGCAGAAACGCTGTAT. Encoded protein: CASSQNWGAETLY. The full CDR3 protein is CASSQNWGAETLYF.

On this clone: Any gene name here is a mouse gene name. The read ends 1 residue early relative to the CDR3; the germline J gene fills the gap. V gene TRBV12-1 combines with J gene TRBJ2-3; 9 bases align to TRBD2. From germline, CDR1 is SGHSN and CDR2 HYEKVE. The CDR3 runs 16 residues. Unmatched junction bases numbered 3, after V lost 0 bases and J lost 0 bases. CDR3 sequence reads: CASSLAWGGSAETLYF. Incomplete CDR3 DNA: TGTGCCAGCTCTCTCGCCTGGGGGGGTAGTGCAGAAACGCTGTAT.

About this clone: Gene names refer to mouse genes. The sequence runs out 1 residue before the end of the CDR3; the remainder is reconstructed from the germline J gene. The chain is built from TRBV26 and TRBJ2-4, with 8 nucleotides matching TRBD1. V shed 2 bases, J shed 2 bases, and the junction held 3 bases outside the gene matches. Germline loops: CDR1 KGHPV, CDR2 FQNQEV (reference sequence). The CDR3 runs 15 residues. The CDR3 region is CASSLTGGNQNTLYF. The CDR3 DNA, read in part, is TGTGCCAGCAGTCTGACAGGGGGAAATCAAAACACCTTGTAC. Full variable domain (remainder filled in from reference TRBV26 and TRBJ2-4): NSKVIQTPRYLVKGQGQKAKMRCIPEKGHPVVFWYQQNKNNEFKFLINFQNQEVLQQIDMTEKRFSAECPSNSPCSLEIQSSEAGDSALYLCASSLTGGNQNTLYFGAGTRLSVL.

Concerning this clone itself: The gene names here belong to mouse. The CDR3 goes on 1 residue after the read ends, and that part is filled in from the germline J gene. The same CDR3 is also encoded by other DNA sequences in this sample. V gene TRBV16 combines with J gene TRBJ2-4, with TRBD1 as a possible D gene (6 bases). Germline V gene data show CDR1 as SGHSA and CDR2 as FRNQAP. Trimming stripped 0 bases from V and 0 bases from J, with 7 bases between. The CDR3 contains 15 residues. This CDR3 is CASSLEGGSQNTLYF. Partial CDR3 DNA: TGTGCAAGCAGCTTAGAAGGGGGTAGTCAAAACACCTTGTAC.

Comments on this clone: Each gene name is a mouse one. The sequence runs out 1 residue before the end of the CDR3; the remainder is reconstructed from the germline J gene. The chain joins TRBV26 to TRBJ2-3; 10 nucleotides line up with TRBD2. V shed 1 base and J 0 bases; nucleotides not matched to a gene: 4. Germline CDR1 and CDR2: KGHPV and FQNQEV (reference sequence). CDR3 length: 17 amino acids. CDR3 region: CASSLWTGGSSAETLYF. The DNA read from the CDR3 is TGTGCCAGCAGTCTGTGGACTGGGGGTTCTAGTGCAGAAACGCTGTAT.

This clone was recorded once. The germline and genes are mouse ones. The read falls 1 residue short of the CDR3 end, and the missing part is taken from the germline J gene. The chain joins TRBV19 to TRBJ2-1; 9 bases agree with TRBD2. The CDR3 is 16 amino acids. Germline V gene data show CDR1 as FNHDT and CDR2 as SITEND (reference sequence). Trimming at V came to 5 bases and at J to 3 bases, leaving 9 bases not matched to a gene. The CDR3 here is CASSLLGGALYAEQFF. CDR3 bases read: TGTGCCAGCAGCCTCCTTGGGGGGGCGCTCTATGCTGAGCAGTTC.

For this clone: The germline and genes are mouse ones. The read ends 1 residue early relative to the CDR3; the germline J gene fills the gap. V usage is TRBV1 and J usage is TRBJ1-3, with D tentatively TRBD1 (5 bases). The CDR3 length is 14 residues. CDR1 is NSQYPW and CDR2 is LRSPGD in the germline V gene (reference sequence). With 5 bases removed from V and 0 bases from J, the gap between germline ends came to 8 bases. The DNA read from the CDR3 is TGCACCTGCAGTACACAGGATTCTGGAAATACGCTCTAT. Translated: CTCSTQDSGNTLY. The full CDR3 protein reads CTCSTQDSGNTLYF.